The 21 T cell receptor beta chains below come from one sample, sequenced in a study of T cells expressing NK-cell markers. TCRdb reworked the 5' RACE reads into one entry per CDR3 protein, no DNA. The data include some 600,000 distinct CDR3 sequences; the top ten clones carry around 3.3%. The specimen sequenced was blood T cells: a sorted CD56 or NKG2C T cell subset, CD4+ or CD8+ T cells, or bulk PBMC T cells (not recorded which). All receptors come from a man aged 18 to 35 in good health.

This chain uses TRBV27 with TRBJ2-4; the D call from TCRdb, TRBD1, cannot be confirmed without DNA. Germline V gives CDR1 MNHEY, CDR2 SMNVEV (reference sequence). This CDR3 is built from 11 residues. The CDR3 spells CATLKGNIQYF.

The chain recombines TRBV2 with TRBJ2-1; TCRdb lists TRBD1, though no DNA is available to test this call. Germline V gene lookup returns CDR1 SNHLY and CDR2 FYNNEI. The CDR3 is 15 residues long. This chain's CDR3 is CASKFIDVAGDEQFF.

The J gene is TRBJ2-7, the V gene TRBV11-2; TCRdb calls TRBD2, which cannot be checked without DNA. CDR1 is SGHAT, CDR2 FQNNGV, per germline. The CDR3 runs to 18 residues. Here the CDR3 reads CASSLDSGWASGTYEQYF.

This chain joins TRBV24-1 and TRBJ2-1. The CDR3 contains 14 residues. CDR1 is KGHDR and CDR2 is SFDVKD in the germline V gene. CDR3: CATSDLAAYNEQFF.

The V call is TRBV3-1, the J call TRBJ2-3; TCRdb reports TRBD2, a call that lacks DNA to check it against. This CDR3 is built from 15 residues. CDR1 is LGHDT and CDR2 is YNNKEL in the germline V gene (reference sequence). The CDR3 sequence is CASSQEASGTNTQYF.

The chain joins TRBV28 to TRBJ2-6; the D call of TRBD2 rests on TCRdb alone, since no DNA is present to check it. The CDR3 totals 14 residues. Per the germline V gene, CDR1 is MDHEN and CDR2 is SYDVKM. The CDR3 loop is CASSPPPGANVLTF.

The V and J genes are TRBV9 and TRBJ2-5; TCRdb designates TRBD2, a call that cannot be tested without DNA. This CDR3 region has 16 residues. In germline, CDR1 is SGDLS, CDR2 YYNGEE. This CDR3 reads CASSPLQGLHQETQYF.

V usage is TRBV5-1 and J usage is TRBJ2-2. The germline V gene has CDR1 SGHRS and CDR2 YFSETQ. The CDR3 covers 13 residues. Here the CDR3 reads CASSLSSEWELFF.

The chain is built from TRBV4-3 and TRBJ2-3. CDR3 length equals 15 residues. Germline lookup yields CDR1 LGHNA and CDR2 YSLEER. CDR3 amino acids: CASSQDRKGPDTQYF.

The chain carries TRBV29-1 and TRBJ1-5; the TCRdb call, TRBD1, lacks DNA for checking. The CDR3 is made up of 14 amino acids. Germline V gene sequence: CDR1 SQVTM, CDR2 ANQGSEA. CDR3 loop: CSVVTGGSNQPQHF. The full variable domain, in which reference TRBV29-1 and TRBJ1-5 provide the parts outside the CDR3, is SAVISQKPSRDICQRGTSLTIQCQVDSQVTMMFWYRQQPGQSLTLIATANQGSEATYESGFVIDKFPISRPNLTFSTLTVSNMSPEDSSIYLCSVVTGGSNQPQHFGDGTRLSIL.

This chain joins TRBV6-5 and TRBJ1-5; TCRdb outputs TRBD1, but without DNA this stays unchecked. Germline CDR1 is MNHEY and CDR2 is SVGAGI. CDR3 length: 15 amino acids. The chain's CDR3 is CASSARDSSNQPQHF.

The chain joins TRBV20-1 to TRBJ2-7; TCRdb lists TRBD1, though no DNA is available to test this call. The CDR3 extends over 13 amino acids. CDR1 is DFQATT, CDR2 SNEGSKA, per germline (reference sequence). The CDR3 here is CSARGGRLYEQYF.

J is TRBJ1-5 and V is TRBV6-5. CDR3 length: 15 amino acids. The V gene's germline CDR1 is MNHEY and CDR2 SVGAGI. CDR3 protein: CASSYFEGPNQPQHF.

The rearrangement joins TRBV25-1 to TRBJ2-5; no DNA is available, so the TRBD2 call from TCRdb remains unchecked. The CDR3 loop spans 13 amino acids. The germline V gene has CDR1 MGHDK and CDR2 SYGVNS. CDR3 in amino acids: CASSEPLAETQYF. Looking up the rest from reference TRBV25-1 and TRBJ2-5 gives the full variable domain: EADIYQTPRYLVIGTGKKITLECSQTMGHDKMYWYQQDPGMELHLIHYSYGVNSTEKGDLSSESTVSRIRTEHFPLTLESARPSHTSQYLCASSEPLAETQYFGPGTRLLVL.

The V gene is TRBV28, the J gene TRBJ2-2; TCRdb's D call of TRBD2 is untestable without DNA. The germline gives CDR1 MDHEN, CDR2 SYDVKM. This CDR3 spans 15 amino acids. CDR3 loop: CASRGREAPTGELFF.

The rearrangement uses TRBV4-3 and TRBJ2-1. Germline-derived CDR1 and CDR2 are LGHNA and YSLEER. This CDR3 is 15 amino acids long. The CDR3: CASSQDRLLGHEQFF.

The rearrangement links TRBV10-2 to TRBJ1-2; TCRdb's D gene call, TRBD1, goes unchecked for lack of DNA. Germline V gene data show CDR1 as WSHSY and CDR2 as SAAADI. This CDR3 comprises 11 residues. The CDR3 spells CASSAAGLYTF.

V usage is TRBV5-1 and J usage is TRBJ1-5; the D call of TRBD1 rests on TCRdb alone, since no DNA is present to check it. CDR1 SGHRS and CDR2 YFSETQ come from the germline V gene. The CDR3 contains 14 residues. The CDR3 protein is CASSAGPGDQPQHF. Together with reference TRBV5-1 and TRBJ1-5, the CDR3 gives the full variable domain: KAGVTQTPRYLIKTRGQQVTLSCSPISGHRSVSWYQQTPGQGLQFLFEYFSETQRNKGNFPGRFSGRQFSNSRSEMNVSTLELGDSALYLCASSAGPGDQPQHFGDGTRLSIL.

The J gene is TRBJ2-7, the V gene TRBV5-1. Looked up from germline, CDR1 is SGHRS and CDR2 is YFSETQ. The CDR3 loop spans 15 amino acids. The CDR3 region is CASSLDRETNYEQYF.

The rearrangement uses TRBV12-3 or TRBV12-4 and TRBJ2-4; absent DNA, TCRdb's TRBD2 call cannot be checked. The CDR3 covers 15 residues. This CDR3 is CASRESGRASDIQYF.

The chain couples TRBV29-1 to TRBJ2-7; the D gene TCRdb calls, TRBD1, cannot be checked with no DNA. CDR3 length: 13 residues. Germline loops: CDR1 SQVTM, CDR2 ANQGSEA. This CDR3 is CSVGTLQGYEQYF.